Shown below are 9 T cell receptor beta chains from a single sample sequenced in a study of blood T cell repertoires in COVID-19. Produced via immunoSEQ multiplex PCR; TCRdb's table is partial and in-frame only. The sample holds 450,000 or so clones; about 87% are singletons and the top ten take approximately 0.92%. Sequenced material: peripheral blood. Receptors were obtained from a man aged 18 to 29 with COVID-19, enrolled during active disease.

The gene calls are TRBV7-9 and TRBJ1-6; 8 positions agree with TRBD1. Germline-derived CDR1 and CDR2 are SEHNR and FQNEAQ (reference sequence). V was pared by 5 bases and J by 7 bases, with 10 bases of the junction left unmatched. This CDR3 has 16 residues. CDR3 in amino acids: CASSPWTGSWNSPLHF. In nucleotides, the CDR3 is TGTGCCAGCAGCCCGTGGACAGGGTCGTGGAATTCACCCCTCCACTTT.

The genes are TRBV7-2 and TRBJ1-3; TRBD1 matches 7 bases. Per the germline V gene, CDR1 is SGHTA and CDR2 is FQGNSA. The CDR3 has 15 amino acids. V was pared by 6 bases and J by 0 bases, with 5 bases of the junction left unmatched. This CDR3 is CASRGQTSSGNTIYF. The CDR3 nucleotides are TGTGCCAGCAGGGGACAGACCAGCTCTGGAAACACCATATATTTT. Drawing the rest from reference TRBV7-2 and TRBJ1-3, the complete variable domain is GAGVSQSPSNKVTEKGKDVELRCDPISGHTALYWYRQSLGQGLEFLIYFQGNSAPDKSGLPSDRFSAERTGGSVSTLTIQRTQQEDSAVYLCASRGQTSSGNTIYFGEGSWLTVV.

The rearrangement joins TRBV30 to TRBJ1-1, with a weak D call TRBD1 (6 bases). The germline V and J ends were trimmed by 2 bases and 2 bases, with 12 bases remaining between them. The length of the CDR3 is 14 residues. Germline CDR1 reads GTSNPN; CDR2 reads SVGIG (reference sequence). CDR3 in DNA: TGTGCCTGGAGTACGGGACAACTAAACACTGAAGCTTTCTTT. Translating it yields CAWSTGQLNTEAFF.

The V and J genes are TRBV24-1 and TRBJ2-3; 9 bases fit TRBD2. Looked up from germline, CDR1 is KGHDR and CDR2 is SFDVKD. This CDR3 spans 15 amino acids. Trimming removed 3 bases from V and 6 bases from J; junction bases left unmatched: 6. As DNA, the CDR3 is TGTGCCACCAGTGATAGTAGCGGGAGCCCCGATACGCAGTATTTT. Translating gives CATSDSSGSPDTQYF.

This chain connects TRBV6-2 or TRBV6-3 to TRBJ2-5; 12 bases fit TRBD2. This CDR3 is 16 amino acids long. Germline trimming cut 6 bases from V and 2 bases from J; bases unmatched to any gene: 7. Per germline, CDR1 MNHEY and CDR2 SVGEGT. CDR3 nucleotide sequence: TGTGCCAGCAGCTGGAGGACTAGCGGGGCTCAAGAGACCCAGTACTTC. Protein sequence: CASSWRTSGAQETQYF.

As regards this clone: This specimen includes other DNA sequences encoding the same CDR3. The V and J genes are TRBV6-5 and TRBJ1-2; D might be TRBD1 (5 bases). Germline V gene sequence: CDR1 MNHEY, CDR2 SVGAGI. V lost 6 bases and J lost 5, with 10 bases in between. This CDR3 is built from 12 residues. CDR3: CASSLDRYGYTF. CDR3 nucleotide sequence: TGTGCCAGCAGCCTCGACAGATATGGCTACACCTTC.

The CDR3 region has the DNA TGTGCCAGCAGTTTACTGGGCAGCCCAGCCAAAAACATTCAGTACTTC. It is translated as CASSLLGSPAKNIQYF. This chain uses TRBV27 with TRBJ2-4, with D unresolved. The germline V and J ends were trimmed by 2 bases and 0 bases, with 11 bases remaining between them. This CDR3 has 16 residues. Germline V gives CDR1 MNHEY, CDR2 SMNVEV (reference sequence).

This clone was seen a handful of times. Distinct nucleotide sequences in the sample also encode this CDR3. Here the CDR3 DNA reads TGCGCCAGCAGTGAGATCGGCAATCAGCCCCAGCATTTT. The encoded protein is CASSEIGNQPQHF. This chain links TRBV10-1 with TRBJ1-5, with D unresolved. This CDR3 is 13 amino acids long. CDR1 and CDR2 from the germline V gene are WNHNN and SYGVQD (reference sequence). Trimming removed 2 bases from V and 2 bases from J, with 4 bases in between.

The chain has TRBV11-3 and TRBJ2-5; TRBD1 might be the D (5 bases). The CDR3 is 16 residues long. Germline V gene sequence: CDR1 SGHNT, CDR2 YENEEA. Trimming pared 8 bases from V and 4 bases from J, leaving 23 bases between. The CDR3 nucleotides read TGTGCCAGCGCTGGAGTTGACAGTCTATTGGGAGAGACCCAGTACTTC. The encoded protein is CASAGVDSLLGETQYF.